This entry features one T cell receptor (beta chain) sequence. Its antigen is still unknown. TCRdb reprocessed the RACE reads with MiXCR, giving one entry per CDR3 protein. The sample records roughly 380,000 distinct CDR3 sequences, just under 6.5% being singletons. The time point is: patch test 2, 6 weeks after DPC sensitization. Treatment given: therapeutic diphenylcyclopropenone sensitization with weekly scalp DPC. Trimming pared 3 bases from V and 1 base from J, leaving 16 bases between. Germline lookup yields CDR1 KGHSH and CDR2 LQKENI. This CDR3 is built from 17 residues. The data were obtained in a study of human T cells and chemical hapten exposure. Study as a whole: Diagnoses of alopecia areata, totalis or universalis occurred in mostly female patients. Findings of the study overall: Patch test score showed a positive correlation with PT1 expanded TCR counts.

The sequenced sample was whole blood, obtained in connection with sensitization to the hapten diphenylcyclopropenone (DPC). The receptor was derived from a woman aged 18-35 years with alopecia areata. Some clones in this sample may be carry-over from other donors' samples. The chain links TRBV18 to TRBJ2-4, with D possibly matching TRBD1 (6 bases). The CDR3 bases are TGTGCCAGCTCACCGGTACAGGGAATTACCGCCAAAAACATTCAGTACTTC. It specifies CASSPVQGITAKNIQYF.